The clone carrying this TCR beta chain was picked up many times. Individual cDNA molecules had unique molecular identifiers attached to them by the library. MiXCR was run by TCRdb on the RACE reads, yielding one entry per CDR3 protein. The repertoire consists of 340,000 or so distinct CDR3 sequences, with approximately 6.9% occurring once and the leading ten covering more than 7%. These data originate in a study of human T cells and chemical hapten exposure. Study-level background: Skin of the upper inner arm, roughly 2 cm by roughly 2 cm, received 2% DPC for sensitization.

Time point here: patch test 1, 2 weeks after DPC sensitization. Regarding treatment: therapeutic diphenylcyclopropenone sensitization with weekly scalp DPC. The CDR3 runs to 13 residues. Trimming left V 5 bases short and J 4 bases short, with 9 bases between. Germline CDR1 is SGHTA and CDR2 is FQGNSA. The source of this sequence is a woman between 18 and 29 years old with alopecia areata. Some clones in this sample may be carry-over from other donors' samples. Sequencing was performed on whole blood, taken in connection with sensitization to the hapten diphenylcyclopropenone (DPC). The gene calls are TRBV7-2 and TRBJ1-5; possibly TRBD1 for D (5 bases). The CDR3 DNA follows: TGTGCCAGCAGCCGGGACTTTAATCAGCCCCAGCATTTT. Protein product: CASSRDFNQPQHF.